A selection of T cell receptor beta chains follows, all from one sample in a study of T cell responses to AZD1222 COVID-19 vaccine. Data came from immunoSEQ multiplex PCR; TCRdb stores just in-frame clones and leaves some out. The data contain 75,000 to 100,000 clones, roughly nine tenths of them singletons. The material was peripheral blood, obtained on day 0 of AZD1222 vaccination. The receptors were sampled from an adult in good health. Each CDR3 is given with its conserved first and last residue. Fields, in order: CDR3 protein, CDR3 DNA, clone size, D gene, V gene, J gene. D genes are given only for firm matches. A row's size may be missing; if present it is once, few, many or a size class.

CASSFAGELFF	TGTGCCAGCAGTTTTGCCGGGGAGCTGTTTTTT	once	-	TRBV5-6	TRBJ2-2
CASSPGLATDTQYF	TGTGCCAGCAGCCCCGGACTAGCGACAGATACGCAGTATTTT	-	TRBD2	TRBV5-4	TRBJ2-3
CASSPVRLRTPLHF	TGTGCCAGCAGCCCCGTGAGGTTACGAACGCCCCTCCACTTT	-	-	TRBV6-6	TRBJ1-6
CASSMEQGVGQPQHF	TGTGCCAGTAGTATGGAGCAGGGAGTTGGTCAGCCCCAGCATTTT	-	-	TRBV19	TRBJ1-5
CASSLRTGDHTEAFF	TGTGCCAGCAGCCTCCGGACAGGGGACCACACTGAAGCTTTCTTT	-	TRBD1	TRBV5-4	TRBJ1-1
CAWSVWGNTEAFF	TGTGCCTGGAGTGTATGGGGGAACACTGAAGCTTTCTTT	-	-	TRBV30	TRBJ1-1
CASTLPNQETQYF	TGTGCCAGCACCCTACCCAACCAAGAGACCCAGTACTTC	-	-	TRBV28	TRBJ2-5
CASSGAGTGLGYTF	TGTGCCAGCAGCGGCGCCGGGACAGGTCTTGGCTACACCTTC	once	TRBD1	TRBV5-5	TRBJ1-2
CASSSRQGMNTEAFF	TGCGCCAGCAGCAGCCGACAGGGGATGAACACTGAAGCTTTCTTT	-	TRBD1	TRBV5-1	TRBJ1-1
CAITEGGSNEQFF	TGTGCCATCACCGAGGGGGGGAGTAATGAGCAGTTCTTC	-	-	TRBV10-3	TRBJ2-1
CASSLRTGVDNQPQHF	TGTGCCAGCAGCTTGAGGACAGGGGTTGACAATCAGCCCCAGCATTTT	-	TRBD1	TRBV5-6	TRBJ1-5
CASATVAGAPYEQYF	TGTGCCAGCGCGACGGTCGCGGGAGCCCCCTACGAGCAGTACTTC	-	TRBD2	TRBV2	TRBJ2-7
CASSLLSGLARSNTGELFF	TGTGCCAGCAGTTTATTATCGGGACTAGCTAGATCGAACACCGGGGAGCTGTTTTTT	-	TRBD2	TRBV27	TRBJ2-2
CSVEQGFSGNTIYF	TGCAGCGTTGAACAGGGCTTCTCTGGAAACACCATATATTTT	-	-	TRBV29-1	TRBJ1-3
CASSYPPPTGLNPGELFF	TGTGCCAGCAGTTACCCCCCCCCGACAGGGCTAAACCCCGGGGAGCTGTTTTTT	few	TRBD1	TRBV6-2/TRBV6-3	TRBJ2-2
CARKKYNEQFF	TGTGCCAGAAAAAAGTACAATGAGCAGTTCTTC	once	-	TRBV5-3	TRBJ2-1
CASSYDRPTEAFF	TGTGCCAGCAGTTACGACAGACCCACTGAAGCTTTCTTT	-	-	TRBV6-6	TRBJ1-1
CASSLDYSNQPQHF	TGCGCCAGCAGCTTGGATTATAGCAATCAGCCCCAGCATTTT	-	-	TRBV5-1	TRBJ1-5
CASSSRFEAFF	TGTGCCAGCAGTTCGAGGTTTGAAGCTTTCTTT	-	-	TRBV12-3/TRBV12-4	TRBJ1-1
CASSSQGRNRYEQYF	TGTGCCAGCAGTTCCCAAGGACGGAACCGCTACGAGCAGTACTTC	-	-	TRBV28	TRBJ2-7
CASSQRPGQGSDEQYF	TGTGCCAGCAGCCAACGCCCGGGACAGGGTTCCGACGAGCAGTACTTC	-	TRBD1	TRBV7-8	TRBJ2-7
CASSVEAGDSYNEQFF	TGTGCCAGCAGTGTGGAGGCGGGAGACTCCTACAATGAGCAGTTCTTC	-	TRBD2	TRBV2	TRBJ2-1
CASSIGQKATEAFF	TGTGCCAGTAGTATTGGGCAGAAAGCCACTGAAGCTTTCTTT	-	-	TRBV19	TRBJ1-1
CAISDRDSLYYGYTF	TGTGCCATCAGTGACCGGGACAGCCTTTACTATGGCTACACCTTC	-	TRBD1	TRBV10-3	TRBJ1-2
CASSPLFGGRSVETQYF	TGTGCCAGCAGCCCCCTCTTTGGCGGGAGGTCAGTAGAGACCCAGTACTTC	-	TRBD2	TRBV3-1/TRBV3-2	TRBJ2-5
CASSTTWRLGYTF	TGTGCCAGCAGCACGACCTGGAGGCTGGGCTACACCTTC	-	-	TRBV3-1/TRBV3-2	TRBJ1-2
CSVGQGMGDTQYF	TGCAGCGTAGGACAGGGAATGGGAGATACGCAGTATTTT	few	TRBD1	TRBV29-1	TRBJ2-3
CASSPSGGFRETQYF	TGTGCCAGCAGCCCTAGCGGGGGGTTTCGAGAGACCCAGTACTTC	-	TRBD2	TRBV7-3	TRBJ2-5
CASRLQVNTEAFF	TGTGCCAGCAGGTTACAGGTAAACACTGAAGCTTTCTTT	-	-	TRBV6-5	TRBJ1-1
CASSLSGQGVYGYTF	TGTGCCAGCAGCTTAAGTGGACAGGGGGTATATGGCTACACCTTC	-	TRBD1	TRBV7-9	TRBJ1-2
CATDGVNEQFF	TGTGCCACCGACGGGGTCAATGAGCAGTTCTTC	few	-	TRBV19	TRBJ2-1
CASSLSGGEKLFF	TGCGCCAGCAGCTTGTCAGGGGGGGAAAAACTGTTTTTT	-	TRBD1	TRBV5-1	TRBJ1-4
CASSLSSYRETKRNEQFF	TGTGCCAGCAGTTTATCAAGCTATCGGGAAACAAAGCGAAATGAGCAGTTCTTC	-	-	TRBV27	TRBJ2-1
CASSENSPLHF	TGTGCCAGCAGTGAAAACTCACCCCTCCACTTT	-	-	TRBV2	TRBJ1-6
CASSLVVGLSNQPQHF	TGTGCCAGCAGCTTGGTTGTGGGGCTAAGCAATCAGCCCCAGCATTTT	-	-	TRBV5-8	TRBJ1-5
CASSYVPGGPDQPQHF	TGTGCCAGCAGTTACGTACCAGGGGGCCCAGATCAGCCCCAGCATTTT	once	TRBD1	TRBV6-2/TRBV6-3	TRBJ1-5
CSALLYEQYF	TGCAGTGCGTTATTATACGAGCAGTACTTC	-	-	TRBV20-1	TRBJ2-7
CASSRRQSYEQYF	TGTGCCAGTAGTCGCAGGCAGTCCTACGAGCAGTACTTC	few	-	TRBV19	TRBJ2-7
CAWSRGSGNTIYF	TGTGCCTGGAGTAGGGGCTCTGGAAACACCATATATTTT	-	-	TRBV30	TRBJ1-3
CASSQSGSQETQYF	TGTGCCAGCAGTCAAAGCGGTTCCCAAGAGACCCAGTACTTC	-	-	TRBV3-1/TRBV3-2	TRBJ2-5
CASSVVGDSGNTIYF	TGTGCCAGCAGCGTAGTCGGGGACTCTGGAAACACCATATATTTT	-	-	TRBV9	TRBJ1-3
CASSATAANYGYTF	TGTGCCAGCAGCGCTACAGCGGCTAACTATGGCTACACCTTC	-	-	TRBV9	TRBJ1-2